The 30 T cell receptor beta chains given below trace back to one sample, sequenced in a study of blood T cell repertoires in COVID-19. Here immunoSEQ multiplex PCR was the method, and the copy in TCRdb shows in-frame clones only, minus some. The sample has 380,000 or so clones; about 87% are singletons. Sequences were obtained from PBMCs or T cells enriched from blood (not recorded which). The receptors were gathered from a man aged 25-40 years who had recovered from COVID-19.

The CDR3 bases are TGTGCCAGCAGCCACCGAGCTGGCGGGGTGGCCTACAATGAGCAGTTCTTC. Protein sequence: CASSHRAGGVAYNEQFF. The rearrangement joins TRBV7-2 to TRBJ2-1, with D possibly matching TRBD2 (6 bases). V dropped 5 bases and J dropped 2 bases, with 19 bases sitting between them. Germline lookup yields CDR1 SGHTA and CDR2 FQGNSA. There are 17 residues in the CDR3.

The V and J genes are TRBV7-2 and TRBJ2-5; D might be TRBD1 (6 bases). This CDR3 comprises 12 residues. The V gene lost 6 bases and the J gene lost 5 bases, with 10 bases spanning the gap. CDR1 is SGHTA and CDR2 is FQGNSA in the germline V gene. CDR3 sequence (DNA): TGTGCCAGCAGGAAGGGGGTTGAGACCCAGTACTTC. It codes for CASRKGVETQYF.

The CDR3 protein is CASSKIRDSSYEQYF. The CDR3 coding sequence is TGTGCCAGTAGTAAGATCCGGGACAGCTCCTACGAGCAGTACTTC. J is TRBJ2-7 and V is TRBV19, with 7 positions matching TRBD1. This CDR3 has 15 residues. Germline V gene data show CDR1 as LNHDA and CDR2 as SQIVND (reference sequence). The J segment lost 0 bases and the V segment lost 4 bases, leaving 6 bases of the junction unmatched.

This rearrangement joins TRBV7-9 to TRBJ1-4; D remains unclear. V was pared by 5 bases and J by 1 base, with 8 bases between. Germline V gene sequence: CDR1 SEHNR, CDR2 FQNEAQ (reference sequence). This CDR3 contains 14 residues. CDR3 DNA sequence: TGTGCCAGCAGCCACCGGGAAACTAATGAAAAACTGTTTTTT. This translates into CASSHRETNEKLFF. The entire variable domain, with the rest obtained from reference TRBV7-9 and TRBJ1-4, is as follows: DTGVSQNPRHKITKRGQNVTFRCDPISEHNRLYWYRQTLGQGPEFLTYFQNEAQLEKSRLLSDRFSAERPKGSFSTLEIQRTEQGDSAMYLCASSHRETNEKLFFGSGTQLSVL.

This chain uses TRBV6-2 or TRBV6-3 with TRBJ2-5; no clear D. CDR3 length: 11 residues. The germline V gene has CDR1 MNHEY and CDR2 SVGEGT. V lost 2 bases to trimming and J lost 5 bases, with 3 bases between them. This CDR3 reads CASSYAETQYF. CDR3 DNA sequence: TGTGCCAGCAGTTACGCGGAGACCCAGTACTTC.

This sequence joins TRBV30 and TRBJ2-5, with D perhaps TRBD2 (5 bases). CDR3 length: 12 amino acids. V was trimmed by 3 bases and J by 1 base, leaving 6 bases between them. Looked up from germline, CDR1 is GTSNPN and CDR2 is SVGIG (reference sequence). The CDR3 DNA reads TGTGCCTGGAGGACTACCCAAGAGACCCAGTACTTC. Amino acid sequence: CAWRTTQETQYF.

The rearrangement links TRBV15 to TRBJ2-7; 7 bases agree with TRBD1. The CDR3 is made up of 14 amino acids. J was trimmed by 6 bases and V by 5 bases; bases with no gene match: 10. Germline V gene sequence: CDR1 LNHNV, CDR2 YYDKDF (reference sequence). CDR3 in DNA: TGTGCCACCAGCGGGAGACAGGGTCAACGCGAGCAGTACTTC. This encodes CATSGRQGQREQYF.

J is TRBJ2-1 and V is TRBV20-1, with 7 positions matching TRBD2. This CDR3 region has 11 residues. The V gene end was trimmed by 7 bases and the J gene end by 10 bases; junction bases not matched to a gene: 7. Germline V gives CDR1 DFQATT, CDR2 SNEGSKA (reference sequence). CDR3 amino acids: CSVRTRVEQFF. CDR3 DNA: TGCAGTGTACGGACTAGAGTAGAGCAGTTCTTC.

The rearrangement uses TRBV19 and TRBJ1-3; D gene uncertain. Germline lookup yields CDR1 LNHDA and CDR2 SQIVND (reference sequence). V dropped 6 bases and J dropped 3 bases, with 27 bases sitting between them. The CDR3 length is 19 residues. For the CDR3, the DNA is TGTGCCAGTAGACATCTCGTTCACCGTGGCAGCGAGGATGGAAACACCATATATTTT. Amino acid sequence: CASRHLVHRGSEDGNTIYF.

CDR3: CASSMGKGRWYEQYF. In nucleotides, the CDR3 is TGTGCCAGTAGTATGGGCAAAGGGAGGTGGTACGAGCAGTACTTC. The rearrangement uses TRBV19 and TRBJ2-7; the D gene is possibly TRBD2 (6 bases). V was clipped by 3 bases and J by 4 bases, with 16 bases between them. Germline V gene sequence: CDR1 LNHDA, CDR2 SQIVND (reference sequence). There are 15 residues in the CDR3. The complete variable domain, with remaining parts taken from reference TRBV19 and TRBJ2-7, reads DGGITQSPKYLFRKEGQNVTLSCEQNLNHDAMYWYRQDPGQGLRLIYYSQIVNDFQKGDIAEGYSVSREKKESFPLTVTSAQKNPTAFYLCASSMGKGRWYEQYFGPGTRLTVT.

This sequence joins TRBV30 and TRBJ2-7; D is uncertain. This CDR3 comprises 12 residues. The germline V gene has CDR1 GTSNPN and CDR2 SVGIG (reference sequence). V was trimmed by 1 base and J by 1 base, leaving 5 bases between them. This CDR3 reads CAWSAQSYEQYF. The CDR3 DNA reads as TGTGCCTGGAGTGCCCAATCCTACGAGCAGTACTTC.

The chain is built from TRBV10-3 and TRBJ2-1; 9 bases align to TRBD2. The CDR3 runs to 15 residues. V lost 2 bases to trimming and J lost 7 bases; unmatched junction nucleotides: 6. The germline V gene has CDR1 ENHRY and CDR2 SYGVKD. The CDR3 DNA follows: TGTGCCATCAGTGAGAGCGGGGGGCCGGGGAATGAGCAGTTCTTC. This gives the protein CAISESGGPGNEQFF.

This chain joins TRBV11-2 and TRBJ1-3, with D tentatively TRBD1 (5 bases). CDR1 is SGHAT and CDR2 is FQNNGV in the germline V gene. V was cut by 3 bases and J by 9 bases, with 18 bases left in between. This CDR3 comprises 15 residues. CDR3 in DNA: TGTGCCAGCAGCTTTGGGGGGTCGAGTCTCGGCACCATATATTTT. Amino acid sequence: CASSFGGSSLGTIYF.

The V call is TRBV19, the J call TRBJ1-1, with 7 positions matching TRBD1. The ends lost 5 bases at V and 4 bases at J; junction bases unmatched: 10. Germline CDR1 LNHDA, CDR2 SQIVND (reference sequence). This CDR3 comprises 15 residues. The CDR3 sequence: CASSYQTGMSTEAFF. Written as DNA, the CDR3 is TGTGCCAGTAGTTATCAGACAGGGATGTCCACTGAAGCTTTCTTT.

CDR3 protein: CASSLGGAPPLHF. The CDR3 bases are TGTGCCAGCAGCCTAGGGGGGGCTCCACCCCTCCACTTT. V and J are TRBV6-5 and TRBJ1-6; weak D call: TRBD1 (6 bases). There are 13 residues in the CDR3. V gave up 6 bases and J gave up 11 bases, with 14 bases separating them. CDR1 is MNHEY and CDR2 is SVGAGI in the germline V gene.

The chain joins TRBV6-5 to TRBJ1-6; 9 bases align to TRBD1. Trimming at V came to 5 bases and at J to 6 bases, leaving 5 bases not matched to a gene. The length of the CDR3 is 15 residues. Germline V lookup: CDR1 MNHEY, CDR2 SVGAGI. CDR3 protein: CASSRTDRGNSPLHF. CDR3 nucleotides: TGTGCCAGCAGTAGAACGGACAGGGGTAATTCACCCCTCCACTTT.

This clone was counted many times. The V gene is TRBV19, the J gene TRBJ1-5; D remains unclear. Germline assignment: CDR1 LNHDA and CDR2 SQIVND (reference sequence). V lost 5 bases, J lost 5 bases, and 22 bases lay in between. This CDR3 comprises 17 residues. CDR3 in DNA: TGTGCCAGTAGTCTAGCTAGCTTGGATACCCCGTATCAGCCCCAGCATTTT. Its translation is CASSLASLDTPYQPQHF. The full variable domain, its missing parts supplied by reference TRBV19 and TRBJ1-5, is DGGITQSPKYLFRKEGQNVTLSCEQNLNHDAMYWYRQDPGQGLRLIYYSQIVNDFQKGDIAEGYSVSREKKESFPLTVTSAQKNPTAFYLCASSLASLDTPYQPQHFGDGTRLSIL.

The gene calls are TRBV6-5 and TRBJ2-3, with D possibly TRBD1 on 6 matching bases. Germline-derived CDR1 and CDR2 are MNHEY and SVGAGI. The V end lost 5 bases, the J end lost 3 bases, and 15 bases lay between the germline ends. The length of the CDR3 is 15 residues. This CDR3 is CASSKSLGATDTQYF. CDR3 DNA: TGTGCCAGCAGTAAGAGCCTGGGGGCGACAGATACGCAGTATTTT.

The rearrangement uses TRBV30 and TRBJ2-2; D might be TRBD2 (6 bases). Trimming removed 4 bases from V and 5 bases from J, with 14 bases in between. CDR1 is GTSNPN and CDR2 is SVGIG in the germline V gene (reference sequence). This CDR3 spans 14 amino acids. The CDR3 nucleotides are TGTGCCTGGATTAGGAGGGAGGAAACCGGGGAGCTGTTTTTT. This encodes CAWIRREETGELFF.

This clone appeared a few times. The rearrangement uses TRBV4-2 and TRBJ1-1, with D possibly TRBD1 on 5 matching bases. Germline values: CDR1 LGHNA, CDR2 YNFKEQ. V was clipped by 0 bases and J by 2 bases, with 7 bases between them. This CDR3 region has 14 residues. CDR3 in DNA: TGTGCCAGCAGCCAAGAAGGGGCTAACACTGAAGCTTTCTTT. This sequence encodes CASSQEGANTEAFF.

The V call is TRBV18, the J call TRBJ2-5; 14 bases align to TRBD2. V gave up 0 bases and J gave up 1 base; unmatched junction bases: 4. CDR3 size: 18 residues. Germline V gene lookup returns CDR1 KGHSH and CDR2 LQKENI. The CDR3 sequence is CASSPPTSGGALQETQYF. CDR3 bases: TGTGCCAGCTCACCACCGACTAGCGGGGGGGCACTCCAAGAGACCCAGTACTTC.

The CDR3 reads CASSSSGGGYTF. In nucleotides, the CDR3 is TGTGCCAGCAGCTCCTCTGGAGGGGGCTACACCTTC. The rearrangement joins TRBV7-9 to TRBJ1-2, with no clear D. This CDR3 spans 12 amino acids. The V end lost 4 bases, the J end lost 8 bases, and 11 bases lay between the germline ends. Germline CDR1 reads SEHNR; CDR2 reads FQNEAQ (reference sequence).

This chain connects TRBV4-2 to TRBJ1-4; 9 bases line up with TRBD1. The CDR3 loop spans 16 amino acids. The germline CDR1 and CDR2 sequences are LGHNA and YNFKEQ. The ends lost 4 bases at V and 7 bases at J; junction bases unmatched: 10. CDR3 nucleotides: TGTGCCAGCAGCCGCATGGGGACAGGGTGGAGTGAAAAACTGTTTTTT. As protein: CASSRMGTGWSEKLFF.

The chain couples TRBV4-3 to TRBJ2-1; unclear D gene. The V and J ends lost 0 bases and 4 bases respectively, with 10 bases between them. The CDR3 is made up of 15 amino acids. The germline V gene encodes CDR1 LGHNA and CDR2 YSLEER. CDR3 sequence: CASSQDRNRYNEQFF. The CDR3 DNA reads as TGCGCCAGCAGCCAAGATAGGAACAGATACAATGAGCAGTTCTTC.

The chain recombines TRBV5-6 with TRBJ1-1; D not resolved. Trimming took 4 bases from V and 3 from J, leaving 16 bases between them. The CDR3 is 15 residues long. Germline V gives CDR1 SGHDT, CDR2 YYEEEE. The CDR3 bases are TGTGCCAGCAGCATCTTCCTTAACGGGGACACTGAAGCTTTCTTT. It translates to CASSIFLNGDTEAFF.

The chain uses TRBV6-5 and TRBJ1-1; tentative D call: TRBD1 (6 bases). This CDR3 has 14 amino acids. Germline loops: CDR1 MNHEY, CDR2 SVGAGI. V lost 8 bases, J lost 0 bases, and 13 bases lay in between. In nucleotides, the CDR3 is TGTGCCAGCGACACAGGGACCATGAACACTGAAGCTTTCTTT. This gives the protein CASDTGTMNTEAFF.

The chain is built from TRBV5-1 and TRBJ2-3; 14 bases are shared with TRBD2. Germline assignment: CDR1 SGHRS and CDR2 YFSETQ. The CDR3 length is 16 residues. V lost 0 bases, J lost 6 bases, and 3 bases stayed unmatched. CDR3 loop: CASSLGTSGGLDTQYF. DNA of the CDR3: TGCGCCAGCAGCTTGGGGACTAGCGGGGGGCTCGATACGCAGTATTTT.

For the CDR3, the DNA is TGTGCCAGCAGCCCACCGGAGAGCGCTCTCGGGGGCACTGAAGCTTTCTTT. This codes for CASSPPESALGGTEAFF. The chain couples TRBV9 to TRBJ1-1; D perhaps matches TRBD1 (5 bases). The germline gives CDR1 SGDLS, CDR2 YYNGEE. Between the trimmed V and J ends, which lost 4 bases and 4 bases, there was a span of 23 bases. CDR3 length: 17 amino acids.

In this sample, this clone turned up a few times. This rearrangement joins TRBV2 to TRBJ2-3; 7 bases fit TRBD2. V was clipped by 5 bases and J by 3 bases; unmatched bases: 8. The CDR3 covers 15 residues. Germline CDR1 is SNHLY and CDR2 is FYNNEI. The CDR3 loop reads CASSLLASGTDTQYF. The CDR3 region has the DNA TGTGCCAGCAGTTTACTAGCGTCGGGTACAGATACGCAGTATTTT. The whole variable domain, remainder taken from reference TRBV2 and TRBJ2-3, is EPEVTQTPSHQVTQMGQEVILRCVPISNHLYFYWYRQILGQKVEFLVSFYNNEISEKSEIFDDQFSVERPDGSNFTLKIRSTKLEDSAMYFCASSLLASGTDTQYFGPGTRLTVL.

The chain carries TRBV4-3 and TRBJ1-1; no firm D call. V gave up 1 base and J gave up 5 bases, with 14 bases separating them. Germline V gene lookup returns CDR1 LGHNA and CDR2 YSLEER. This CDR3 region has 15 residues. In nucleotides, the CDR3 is TGCGCCAGCAGCCAAGGATCCCGGGTGAGTACTGAAGCTTTCTTT. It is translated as CASSQGSRVSTEAFF.